This is a list of T cell receptor beta chains from one sample in a study of blood T cell repertoires in COVID-19. This table comes from immunoSEQ multiplex PCR, and its TCRdb copy is limited to in-frame clones, with some not included. The sample contains 200,000 to 300,000 clones, 83% of which appear only once. Sequenced material: PBMCs or T cells enriched from blood (not recorded which). Receptors were obtained from a woman aged 40 to 55 who had been exposed to COVID-19. The CDR3 runs from the conserved cysteine through the conserved F or W. The order of the fields is CDR3 DNA, CDR3 protein, J gene, D gene, clone size, V gene. The D gene is left open where the match is weak. The size field is filled for only some rows; it gives once, few, many or a size class.

cdr3_nt: TGTGCCAGCGGATCAATAGGACAGGTGGAGCCCTACGAGCAGTACTTC
cdr3_aa: CASGSIGQVEPYEQYF
j_call: TRBJ2-7
d_call: TRBD1
clone_size: NA
v_call: TRBV5-4

cdr3_nt: TGTGCCAGTTCGACTAGCGGGGGTTTAGATACGCAGTATTTT
cdr3_aa: CASSTSGGLDTQYF
j_call: TRBJ2-3
d_call: TRBD2
clone_size: NA
v_call: TRBV9

cdr3_nt: TGTGCCAGCAGTGTAACCGGGACAGGGATCATCTACGAGCAGTACTTC
cdr3_aa: CASSVTGTGIIYEQYF
j_call: TRBJ2-7
d_call: TRBD1
clone_size: NA
v_call: TRBV6-1

cdr3_nt: TGTGCCAGCAGCAAACAGGGGGGCTACTATGGCTACACCTTC
cdr3_aa: CASSKQGGYYGYTF
j_call: TRBJ1-2
d_call: TRBD1
clone_size: NA
v_call: TRBV7-3

cdr3_nt: TGCAGTGCTAGTGCACCGGGACAGGGGAACACTGAAGCTTTCTTT
cdr3_aa: CSASAPGQGNTEAFF
j_call: TRBJ1-1
d_call: TRBD1
clone_size: NA
v_call: TRBV20-1

cdr3_nt: TGTGCCAGCAGCTTTAGTAGCGGGGGGGCCGACACCGGGGAGCTGTTTTTT
cdr3_aa: CASSFSSGGADTGELFF
j_call: TRBJ2-2
d_call: TRBD2
clone_size: NA
v_call: TRBV11-3

cdr3_nt: TGTGCCAGCAGCGAACACAGGAGATACACCTTC
cdr3_aa: CASSEHRRYTF
j_call: TRBJ1-2
d_call: NA
clone_size: NA
v_call: TRBV12-3/TRBV12-4

cdr3_nt: TGTGCTACATCGAGAGGCATCCGAGATACGCAGTATTTT
cdr3_aa: CATSRGIRDTQYF
j_call: TRBJ2-3
d_call: NA
clone_size: few
v_call: TRBV19

cdr3_nt: TGTGCCAGCTCACCACCGGGACAGGGGACCTTAGTTTATGGCTACACCTTC
cdr3_aa: CASSPPGQGTLVYGYTF
j_call: TRBJ1-2
d_call: TRBD1
clone_size: NA
v_call: TRBV18

cdr3_nt: TGTGCCAGAAGCTACCCCGGGAACTATGGCTACACCTTC
cdr3_aa: CARSYPGNYGYTF
j_call: TRBJ1-2
d_call: NA
clone_size: NA
v_call: TRBV5-3

cdr3_nt: TGTGCCAGCAGCTTAGGAGGTAAGACTGAAGCTTTCTTT
cdr3_aa: CASSLGGKTEAFF
j_call: TRBJ1-1
d_call: NA
clone_size: few
v_call: TRBV7-9

cdr3_nt: TGTGCCAGCAGAAGACGGAGGCTAAACACTGAAGCTTTCTTT
cdr3_aa: CASRRRRLNTEAFF
j_call: TRBJ1-1
d_call: NA
clone_size: NA
v_call: TRBV6-5

cdr3_nt: TGTGCCAGTAGCCGGACAGGGGGCGCAGATACGCAGTATTTT
cdr3_aa: CASSRTGGADTQYF
j_call: TRBJ2-3
d_call: TRBD1
clone_size: NA
v_call: TRBV19

cdr3_nt: TGTGCCAGTAGTATTGAGGGGGGGGCAACTGAAGCTTTCTTT
cdr3_aa: CASSIEGGATEAFF
j_call: TRBJ1-1
d_call: NA
clone_size: NA
v_call: TRBV19

cdr3_nt: TGCGCCAGCAGCCAAACCGGAGCCCCCTACGAGCAGTACTTC
cdr3_aa: CASSQTGAPYEQYF
j_call: TRBJ2-7
d_call: NA
clone_size: NA
v_call: TRBV5-1

cdr3_nt: TGTGCCATCAGTGAGTCCAGCCAGGGGGGTGAAAAACTGTTTTTT
cdr3_aa: CAISESSQGGEKLFF
j_call: TRBJ1-4
d_call: TRBD1
clone_size: NA
v_call: TRBV10-3

cdr3_nt: TGTGCCAGCAGCGCGGACAGGACCTATGCGCGAGGCTACACCTTC
cdr3_aa: CASSADRTYARGYTF
j_call: TRBJ1-2
d_call: TRBD1
clone_size: NA
v_call: TRBV13

cdr3_nt: TGTGCCAGCAGCCCGGAGGTCTTGGGGAACACTGAAGCTTTCTTT
cdr3_aa: CASSPEVLGNTEAFF
j_call: TRBJ1-1
d_call: NA
clone_size: NA
v_call: TRBV9

cdr3_nt: TGTGCCAGTAAGTCTGGACCCTCGGGGGATGAGCAGTTCTTC
cdr3_aa: CASKSGPSGDEQFF
j_call: TRBJ2-1
d_call: NA
clone_size: NA
v_call: TRBV19

cdr3_nt: TGTGCCAGCAGTGAAGCTCCCCCGGGATTTACCGGGAACACTGAAGCTTTCTTT
cdr3_aa: CASSEAPPGFTGNTEAFF
j_call: TRBJ1-1
d_call: NA
clone_size: few
v_call: TRBV6-1

cdr3_nt: TGTGCCAGTAGTGCTCCTGTGAGTGAAAAACTGTTTTTT
cdr3_aa: CASSAPVSEKLFF
j_call: TRBJ1-4
d_call: NA
clone_size: NA
v_call: TRBV19

cdr3_nt: TGCGCCAGCAGCCAAGGCCGCCCAGAGGCGGGGAAAGTCTACAATGAGCAGTTCTTC
cdr3_aa: CASSQGRPEAGKVYNEQFF
j_call: TRBJ2-1
d_call: NA
clone_size: NA
v_call: TRBV4-3

cdr3_nt: TGTGCCAGCAGCTTCAGAGGAACCTACGAGCAGTACTTC
cdr3_aa: CASSFRGTYEQYF
j_call: TRBJ2-7
d_call: NA
clone_size: NA
v_call: TRBV5-4

cdr3_nt: TGTGCCAGTAGCGCCGGGACAGGGGTTTACGAGCAGTACTTC
cdr3_aa: CASSAGTGVYEQYF
j_call: TRBJ2-7
d_call: TRBD1
clone_size: few
v_call: TRBV19

cdr3_nt: TGTGCCAGCAACCGACTAGCGACCACAGATACGCAGTATTTT
cdr3_aa: CASNRLATTDTQYF
j_call: TRBJ2-3
d_call: TRBD2
clone_size: NA
v_call: TRBV6-5

cdr3_nt: TGTGCCAGCAGACCACCTGGGGGGGGACAGCCCCAGCATTTT
cdr3_aa: CASRPPGGGQPQHF
j_call: TRBJ1-5
d_call: NA
clone_size: NA
v_call: TRBV6-5